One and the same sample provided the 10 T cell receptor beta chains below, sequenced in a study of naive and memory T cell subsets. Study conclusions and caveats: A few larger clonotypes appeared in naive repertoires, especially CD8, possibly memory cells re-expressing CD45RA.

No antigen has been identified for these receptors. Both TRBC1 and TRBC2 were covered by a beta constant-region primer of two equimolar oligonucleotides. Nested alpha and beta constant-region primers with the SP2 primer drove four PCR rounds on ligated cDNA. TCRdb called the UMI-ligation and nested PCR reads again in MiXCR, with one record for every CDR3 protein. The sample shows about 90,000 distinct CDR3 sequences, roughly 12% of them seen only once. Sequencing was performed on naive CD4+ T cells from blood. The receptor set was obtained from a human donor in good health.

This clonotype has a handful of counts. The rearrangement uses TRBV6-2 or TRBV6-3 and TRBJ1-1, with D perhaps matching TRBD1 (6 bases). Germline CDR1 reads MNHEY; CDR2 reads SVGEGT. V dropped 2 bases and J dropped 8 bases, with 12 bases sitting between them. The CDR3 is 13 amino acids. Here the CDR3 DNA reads TGTGCCAGCAGTTACGGAACAGGGACGGAAGCTTTCTTT. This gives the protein CASSYGTGTEAFF.

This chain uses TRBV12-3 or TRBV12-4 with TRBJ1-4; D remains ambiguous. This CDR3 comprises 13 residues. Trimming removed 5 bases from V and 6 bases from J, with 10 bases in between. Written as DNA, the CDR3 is TGTGCCAGCAGTCCGGCGACTCATGAAAAACTGTTTTTT. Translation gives CASSPATHEKLFF.

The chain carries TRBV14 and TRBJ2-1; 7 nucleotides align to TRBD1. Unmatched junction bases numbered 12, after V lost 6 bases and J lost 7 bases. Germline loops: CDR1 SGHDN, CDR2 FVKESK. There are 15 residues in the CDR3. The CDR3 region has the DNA TGTGCCAGCAGACTTTACTCAAGGGGGCTGAATGAGCAGTTCTTC. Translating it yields CASRLYSRGLNEQFF.

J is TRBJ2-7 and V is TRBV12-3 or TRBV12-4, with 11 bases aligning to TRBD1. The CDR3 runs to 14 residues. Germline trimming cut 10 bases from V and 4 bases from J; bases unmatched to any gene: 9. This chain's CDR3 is CATAPGQGGYEQYF. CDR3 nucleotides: TGTGCCACAGCGCCGGGACAGGGGGGGTACGAGCAGTACTTC.

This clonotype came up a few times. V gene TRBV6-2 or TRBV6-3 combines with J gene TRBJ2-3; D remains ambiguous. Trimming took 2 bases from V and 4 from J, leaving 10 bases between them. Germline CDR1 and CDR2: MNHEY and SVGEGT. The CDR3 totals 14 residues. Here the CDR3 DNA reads TGTGCCAGCAGTTACGCCGTGCGCCCAGATACGCAGTATTTT. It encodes CASSYAVRPDTQYF.

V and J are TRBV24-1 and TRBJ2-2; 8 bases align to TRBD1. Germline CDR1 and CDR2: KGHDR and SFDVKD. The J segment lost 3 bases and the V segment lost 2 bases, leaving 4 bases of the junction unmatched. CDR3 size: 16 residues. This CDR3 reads CATSDSLTGDTGELFF. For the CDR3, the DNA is TGTGCCACCAGTGATTCTTTGACAGGGGACACCGGGGAGCTGTTTTTT.

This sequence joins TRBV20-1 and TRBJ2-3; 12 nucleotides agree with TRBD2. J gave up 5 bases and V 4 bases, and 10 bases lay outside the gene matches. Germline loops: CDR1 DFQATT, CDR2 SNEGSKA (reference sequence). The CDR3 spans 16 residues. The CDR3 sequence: CSAMASGRAVLDTQYF. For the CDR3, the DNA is TGCAGTGCTATGGCTAGCGGGAGGGCCGTATTAGATACGCAGTATTTT.

The CDR3 spells CASRSGQVNNEQFF. Here the CDR3 DNA reads TGTGCCAGCAGAAGCGGACAGGTAAACAATGAGCAGTTCTTC. The chain uses TRBV27 and TRBJ2-1, with 7 bases fitting TRBD1. Losses at the gene ends were 6 bases for V and 5 bases for J; bases not matched to a gene: 7. CDR3 length equals 14 residues. CDR1 and CDR2 (germline): MNHEY, SMNVEV (reference sequence).

CDR3 in DNA: TGTGCCAGCAGCTTAATAGGATCATCCACAGATACGCAGTATTTT. Protein product: CASSLIGSSTDTQYF. The chain is built from TRBV7-2 and TRBJ2-3, with no clear D. The CDR3 loop spans 15 amino acids. CDR1 is SGHTA and CDR2 is FQGNSA in the germline V gene. The V end lost 2 bases, the J end lost 2 bases, and 11 bases lay between the germline ends.

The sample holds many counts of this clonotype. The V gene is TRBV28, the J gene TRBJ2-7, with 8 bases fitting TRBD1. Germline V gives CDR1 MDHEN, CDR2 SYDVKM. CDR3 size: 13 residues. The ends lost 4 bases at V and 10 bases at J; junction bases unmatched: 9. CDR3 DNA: TGTGCCAGCAGTTGGGGGTACGGACAGGGCCAGTACTTC. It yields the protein CASSWGYGQGQYF.